These 20 T cell receptor beta chains originate from one sample sequenced in a study of CD4+ T cells in melanoma. Profiling relied on immunoSEQ multiplex PCR, and the TCRdb table lists in-frame clones only, not all of them. The sample yields 13,000 to 15,000 clones, around 68% seen once. Sequenced: cells from a culture (not recorded whether cultured in vitro). The receptors shown here come from a human donor with melanoma.

This chain uses TRBV5-1 with TRBJ2-7; possible D gene TRBD2, 6 bases. V gave up 0 bases and J gave up 3 bases, with 13 bases separating them. The CDR3 is 15 amino acids. The germline V gene has CDR1 SGHRS and CDR2 YFSETQ. The CDR3 nucleotides are TGCGCCAGCAGCTTGGGGGGAGGATCTGTCTACGAGCAGTACTTC. Its translation: CASSLGGGSVYEQYF.

The chain is built from TRBV5-1 and TRBJ2-3, with TRBD1 identical over 7 bases. Trimming cost V 4 bases and J 4 bases; bases outside gene matches: 3. This CDR3 region has 13 residues. Germline CDR1 and CDR2: SGHRS and YFSETQ. DNA for the CDR3: TGCGCCAGCAGCGAAACAGGGGCAGATACGCAGTATTTT. Translating it yields CASSETGADTQYF.

V gene TRBV19 combines with J gene TRBJ1-5, with D possibly TRBD1 on 5 matching bases. Germline V gene lookup returns CDR1 LNHDA and CDR2 SQIVND (reference sequence). This CDR3 region has 15 residues. The V and J ends lost 7 bases and 5 bases respectively, with 18 bases between them. The CDR3 sequence: CASTQTGRDHQPQHF. Here the CDR3 DNA reads TGTGCCAGTACTCAAACGGGCAGGGACCATCAGCCCCAGCATTTT.

The chain uses TRBV5-1 and TRBJ2-3; tentatively, D is TRBD1 (5 bases). Trimming pared 0 bases from V and 1 base from J, leaving 15 bases between. This CDR3 is 17 amino acids long. Germline CDR1 reads SGHRS; CDR2 reads YFSETQ. CDR3 amino acids: CASSLAHPGWGTDTQYF. Here the CDR3 DNA reads TGCGCCAGCAGCTTGGCGCACCCAGGGTGGGGCACAGATACGCAGTATTTT.

J is TRBJ2-3 and V is TRBV5-1, with TRBD2 as a possible D gene (7 bases). V lost 4 bases and J lost 5, with 20 bases in between. The CDR3 loop spans 16 amino acids. Germline CDR1 is SGHRS and CDR2 is YFSETQ. CDR3 DNA: TGCGCCAGCAGCCCTCCGGGGGGAGGGGGTCAAGATACGCAGTATTTT. Amino acids: CASSPPGGGGQDTQYF.

The chain carries TRBV5-1 and TRBJ2-1; D is undetermined. Looked up from germline, CDR1 is SGHRS and CDR2 is YFSETQ. CDR3 size: 13 residues. Deletions cut 5 bases from V and 1 base from J, with 7 bases between. The DNA of the CDR3 is TGCGCCAGCAGTCTACAATCCTACAATGAGCAGTTCTTC. It encodes CASSLQSYNEQFF.

This clone was seen a few times. This chain uses TRBV6-5 with TRBJ1-2; D call uncertain. V lost 7 bases to trimming and J lost 8 bases, with 20 bases between them. From germline, CDR1 is MNHEY and CDR2 SVGAGI. The CDR3 runs 14 residues. CDR3: CASTPGGPSRGYTF. CDR3 coding DNA: TGTGCCAGCACCCCAGGAGGGCCTTCACGAGGCTACACCTTC.

This rearrangement joins TRBV5-1 to TRBJ1-5; 9 nucleotides line up with TRBD1. In germline, CDR1 is SGHRS, CDR2 YFSETQ. With V trimmed by 1 base and J by 11 bases, 10 bases remained unmatched. This CDR3 comprises 15 residues. CDR3 DNA: TGCGCCAGCAGCTTGTCCGGACAGGGGTACCAGTCCCAGCATTTT. Its translation: CASSLSGQGYQSQHF.

This chain joins TRBV4-1 and TRBJ1-1; D is ambiguous. Trimming shortened V by 1 base and J by 4 bases, and 10 bases separated the two germline ends. Germline V gene data show CDR1 as MGHRA and CDR2 as YSYEKL. CDR3 size: 14 residues. CDR3 loop: CASSQVVTTTEAFF. The CDR3 coding sequence is TGCGCCAGCAGCCAAGTAGTCACGACCACTGAAGCTTTCTTT.

About this clone: Germline and junction disagree at one end, which may indicate a read error. This rearrangement joins TRBV6-6 to TRBJ1-4; D might be TRBD1 (5 bases). This CDR3 comprises 14 residues. Germline assignment: CDR1 MNHNY and CDR2 SVGAGI (reference sequence). The CDR3 here is CASSYSDISPVTVF. For the CDR3, the DNA is TGTGCCAGCAGTTACTCGGACATATCTCCGGTTACGGTTTTT.

This clone was observed a handful of times. The V call is TRBV7-9, the J call TRBJ1-3; 7 nucleotides match TRBD1. The V gene's germline CDR1 is SEHNR and CDR2 FQNEAQ (reference sequence). Trimming cost V 3 bases and J 5 bases; bases outside gene matches: 7. This CDR3 is built from 15 residues. The CDR3 DNA reads TGTGCCAGCAGCTTTACAGGGGTGGATCGAAACACCATATATTTT. This gives the protein CASSFTGVDRNTIYF.

This clone was recorded a few times. The V gene is TRBV7-8, the J gene TRBJ1-5; D is perhaps TRBD1 (6 bases). V lost 0 bases to trimming and J lost 6 bases, with 12 bases between them. The CDR3 loop spans 15 amino acids. Per germline, CDR1 SGHVS and CDR2 FQNEAQ. CDR3 bases: TGTGCCAGCAGCTTAGCGCGGGCAGGGGCTCAGCCCCAGCATTTT. Protein sequence: CASSLARAGAQPQHF.

This clone was counted only a few times. V gene TRBV5-1 combines with J gene TRBJ1-6; possible D gene TRBD1, 6 bases. V was cut by 4 bases and J by 7 bases, with 9 bases left in between. Germline V gene lookup returns CDR1 SGHRS and CDR2 YFSETQ. CDR3 length equals 13 residues. The CDR3 spells CASSRDTNSPLHF. CDR3 coding DNA: TGCGCCAGCAGCAGGGACACCAATTCACCCCTCCACTTT. The full variable domain, in which reference TRBV5-1 and TRBJ1-6 provide the parts outside the CDR3, is KAGVTQTPRYLIKTRGQQVTLSCSPISGHRSVSWYQQTPGQGLQFLFEYFSETQRNKGNFPGRFSGRQFSNSRSEMNVSTLELGDSALYLCASSRDTNSPLHFGNGTRLTVT.

The chain carries TRBV6-1 and TRBJ1-6, with 8 positions matching TRBD1. The germline V gene has CDR1 MNHNS and CDR2 SASEGT. J was trimmed by 6 bases and V by 7 bases; bases with no gene match: 5. The CDR3 length is 14 residues. This CDR3 reads CASNRDRGNSPLHF. The CDR3 DNA reads as TGTGCCAGCAACAGAGACAGGGGTAATTCACCCCTCCACTTT.

The chain combines TRBV11-3 with TRBJ2-7; maybe TRBD2 (6 bases). V lost 4 bases and J 2 bases, leaving 9 bases between the germline ends. Germline V gene sequence: CDR1 SGHNT, CDR2 YENEEA. The CDR3 covers 13 residues. CDR3 residues: CASSSGAAYEQYF. The CDR3 DNA reads as TGTGCCAGCAGCTCGGGAGCCGCCTACGAGCAGTACTTC. Variable domain in full (rest from reference TRBV11-3 and TRBJ2-7): EAGVVQSPRYKIIEKKQPVAFWCNPISGHNTLYWYLQNLGQGPELLIRYENEEAVDDSQLPKDRFSAERLKGVDSTLKIQPAELGDSAVYLCASSSGAAYEQYFGPGTRLTVT.

The chain carries TRBV4-2 and TRBJ2-1; maybe TRBD1 (6 bases). The germline gives CDR1 LGHNA, CDR2 YNFKEQ. The V end lost 4 bases, the J end lost 6 bases, and 16 bases lay between the germline ends. The CDR3 is 15 residues long. CDR3 sequence: CASSLQTGKRNEQFF. CDR3 bases: TGTGCCAGCAGCCTCCAGACAGGTAAGCGCAATGAGCAGTTCTTC.

The chain carries TRBV5-1 and TRBJ2-5; D may be TRBD2 (6 bases). Germline CDR1 is SGHRS and CDR2 is YFSETQ. Trimming shortened V by 6 bases and J by 3 bases, and 15 bases separated the two germline ends. This CDR3 is 14 amino acids long. The CDR3 DNA follows: TGCGCCAGCACCCTAAGCGGGCCCGAAGAGACCCAGTACTTC. Protein sequence: CASTLSGPEETQYF.

The CDR3 protein is CASSPRGPYEQYF. The DNA for the CDR3 is TGTGCCAGCAGCCCGCGGGGTCCCTACGAGCAGTACTTC. J is TRBJ2-7 and V is TRBV5-4; possible D gene TRBD2, 6 bases. V was trimmed by 4 bases and J by 2 bases, leaving 10 bases between them. This CDR3 contains 13 residues. CDR1 and CDR2 (germline): SGHNT, YYREEE (reference sequence). The variable domain in full, with the rest retrieved from reference TRBV5-4 and TRBJ2-7, is ETGVTQSPTHLIKTRGQQVTLRCSSQSGHNTVSWYQQALGQGPQFIFQYYREEENGRGNFPPRFSGLQFPNYSSELNVNALELDDSALYLCASSPRGPYEQYFGPGTRLTVT.

V and J are TRBV6-6 and TRBJ1-1; maybe TRBD1 (5 bases). The V and J ends lost 6 bases and 1 base respectively, with 15 bases between them. The CDR3 runs to 15 residues. Germline CDR1 MNHNY, CDR2 SVGAGI (reference sequence). The CDR3 loop is CASRQPGQTNTEAFF. Here the CDR3 DNA reads TGTGCCAGCAGGCAGCCAGGGCAGACGAACACTGAAGCTTTCTTT.

Comment on this clone: The junction shows a germline mismatch at one end, possibly a read error. The same CDR3 is also encoded by other DNA sequences in this sample. V and J are TRBV5-4 and TRBJ2-6; TRBD1 might be the D (5 bases). Germline V gene data show CDR1 as SGHNT and CDR2 as YYREEE (reference sequence). CDR3 length equals 17 residues. CDR3 region: CASSSARIGPGANVLTF. The CDR3, as DNA: TGTGCCAGCAGCTCGGCGCGAATAGGCCCTGGGGCCAACGTCCTGACTTTT.